A single sample is the source of the 10 T cell receptor beta chains below, sequenced in a study of technical replicates of blood from a handful of donors. Sequenced by immunoSEQ multiplex PCR; TCRdb stores in-frame clones only, minus some. Seen here are roughly 93,000 clones, approximately 94% observed once, and the top ten hold 0.2% to 0.25%. Material for sequencing was T cells isolated from PBMCs. These receptor sequences come from a human donor in good health.

The chain joins TRBV30 to TRBJ2-7; D perhaps matches TRBD1 (6 bases). The CDR3 totals 13 residues. The V gene lost 7 bases and the J gene lost 2 bases, with 15 bases spanning the gap. Germline values: CDR1 GTSNPN, CDR2 SVGIG (reference sequence). The CDR3 sequence: CASIQGEAYEQYF. The CDR3 DNA sequence: TGTGCCTCTATACAGGGAGAGGCCTACGAGCAGTACTTC.

V usage is TRBV7-9 and J usage is TRBJ1-5; tentative D call: TRBD1 (5 bases). The CDR3 is 14 amino acids. V gave up 4 bases and J gave up 5 bases, with 12 bases separating them. Per germline, CDR1 SEHNR and CDR2 FQNEAQ (reference sequence). The CDR3 DNA sequence: TGTGCCAGCAGCTCCCAGGGTCGCGATCAGCCCCAGCATTTT. This sequence encodes CASSSQGRDQPQHF.

The rearrangement links TRBV10-1 to TRBJ1-1; perhaps TRBD1 as D (6 bases). Trimming removed 0 bases at V and 1 base at J, with 6 bases between. This CDR3 has 14 amino acids. CDR1 is WNHNN, CDR2 SYGVQD, per germline (reference sequence). CDR3 coding DNA: TGCGCCAGCAGTGAGTCAGGGGGGAACACTGAAGCTTTCTTT. Translation gives CASSESGGNTEAFF.

The chain joins TRBV27 to TRBJ2-7; maybe TRBD2 (5 bases). Germline V lookup: CDR1 MNHEY, CDR2 SMNVEV (reference sequence). V was shortened by 6 bases and J by 3 bases, with 21 bases between the two germline ends. The CDR3 is made up of 16 amino acids. The CDR3 spells CASSSNTRGNVYEQYF. CDR3 coding DNA: TGTGCCAGCAGCTCCAACACCCGGGGAAACGTCTACGAGCAGTACTTC.

V is TRBV11-3 and J is TRBJ1-1, with D unclear. The CDR3 runs 16 residues. The V end was cut by 4 bases, the J end by 0 bases, with 15 bases between. CDR1 and CDR2 (germline): SGHNT, YENEEA. CDR3 residues: CASSWPMQKMNTEAFF. The CDR3 bases are TGTGCCAGCAGCTGGCCCATGCAGAAAATGAACACTGAAGCTTTCTTT.

The chain carries TRBV11-3 and TRBJ2-3; a possible D gene is TRBD2 (6 bases). The ends were cut back, 0 bases at V and 6 bases at J, with 19 bases in the middle. Looked up from germline, CDR1 is SGHNT and CDR2 is YENEEA. This CDR3 spans 17 amino acids. The CDR3 spells CASSLEFRGTRMDTQYF. The CDR3 DNA reads TGTGCCAGCAGCTTAGAGTTTCGGGGGACGAGAATGGATACGCAGTATTTT.

The rearrangement links TRBV18 to TRBJ2-3, with 11 positions matching TRBD1. This CDR3 comprises 14 residues. CDR1 and CDR2 (germline): KGHSH, LQKENI. J lost 6 bases, V lost 9 bases, and 8 bases had no gene match. CDR3 sequence (DNA): TGTGCCAGTCACGGGACAGGGGGAGTGGATACGCAGTATTTT. Translating gives CASHGTGGVDTQYF. Drawing the rest from reference TRBV18 and TRBJ2-3, the complete variable domain is NAGVMQNPRHLVRRRGQEARLRCSPMKGHSHVYWYRQLPEEGLKFMVYLQKENIIDESGMPKERFSAEFPKEGPSILRIQQVVRGDSAAYFCASHGTGGVDTQYFGPGTRLTVL.

This clone was picked up one time. The genes are TRBV19 and TRBJ2-2; D may be TRBD1 (6 bases). CDR1 and CDR2 from the germline V gene are LNHDA and SQIVND (reference sequence). Trimming pared 8 bases from V and 1 base from J, leaving 11 bases between. The CDR3 spans 14 residues. CDR3 amino acids: CASSLTGNTGELFF. As DNA, the CDR3 is TGTGCCAGTTCTCTGACAGGGAACACCGGGGAGCTGTTTTTT.

J is TRBJ1-1 and V is TRBV10-1; perhaps TRBD1 as D (5 bases). The CDR3 has 15 residues. Trimming pared 2 bases from V and 5 bases from J, leaving 15 bases between. The germline V gene has CDR1 WNHNN and CDR2 SYGVQD (reference sequence). CDR3 region: CASSEGGGLRTEAFF. The DNA for the CDR3 is TGCGCCAGCAGTGAGGGGGGGGGATTGCGGACTGAAGCTTTCTTT.

This clone was seen a single time. This sequence joins TRBV10-2 and TRBJ2-5; tentative D call: TRBD2 (6 bases). The ends were cut back, 4 bases at V and 5 bases at J, with 11 bases in the middle. This CDR3 comprises 13 residues. In germline, CDR1 is WSHSY, CDR2 SAAADI. Here the CDR3 DNA reads TGCGCCAGCAGTGCCACTAGCCGGGAGACCCAGTACTTC. Its protein is CASSATSRETQYF.